This is a list of T cell receptor beta chains from one sample in a study of OX40 agonist ivuxolimab in advanced cancers. Clones were sequenced by immunoSEQ multiplex PCR, and TCRdb holds only the in-frame ones, with some missing. The table lists about 68,000 clones, under 90% of them singletons. Sequenced here: CD4+ or CD8+ T cells sorted from blood, sampled in a trial of the OX40 agonist ivuxolimab. Receptors were obtained from an adult with an advanced solid tumor such as melanoma, head and neck, liver or kidney cancer. Each CDR3 is given with its conserved first and last residue. The D gene is left open where the match is weak. Rows may omit the clone size; those that give it use once, few, many or a size class.

TRBV4-1	-	TRBD1	TRBJ2-7	CASSQSGTAQYEQYF	TGCGCCAGCAGCCAATCCGGGACAGCCCAATACGAGCAGTACTTC
TRBV29-1	-	TRBD1	TRBJ2-2	CSVDRGHTGELFF	TGCAGCGTTGACAGGGGGCACACCGGGGAGCTGTTTTTT
TRBV6-4	-	TRBD2	TRBJ2-1	CASSRTSGYNEQFF	TGTGCCAGCAGCCGGACTAGCGGGTACAATGAGCAGTTCTTC
TRBV19	-	-	TRBJ2-2	CASSISRYGRELFF	TGTGCCAGTAGTATCTCCAGGTATGGCCGGGAGCTGTTTTTT
TRBV29-1	-	-	TRBJ2-2	CSVGGQGEPGELFF	TGCAGCGTTGGAGGGCAGGGAGAACCCGGGGAGCTGTTTTTT
TRBV27	-	-	TRBJ1-1	CASFTVLNTEAFF	TGTGCCAGCTTCACAGTTCTGAACACTGAAGCTTTCTTT
TRBV6-1	once	TRBD2	TRBJ2-1	CASRGGAGVYNEQFF	TGTGCCAGCAGAGGAGGAGCGGGGGTCTACAATGAGCAGTTCTTC
TRBV7-8	-	-	TRBJ2-2	CASSLMGIGGELFF	TGTGCCAGCAGCTTAATGGGCATTGGCGGGGAGCTGTTTTTT
TRBV11-2	-	TRBD1	TRBJ1-3	CASSLGLDRVAGNTIYF	TGTGCCAGCAGCTTAGGACTCGACAGGGTAGCAGGAAACACCATATATTTT
TRBV5-1	few	-	TRBJ1-1	CASSLEGVAFF	TGCGCCAGCAGCTTGGAGGGGGTAGCTTTCTTT
TRBV6-5	-	-	TRBJ1-2	CASSDSSYGYTF	TGTGCCAGCTCCGACAGTAGCTATGGCTACACCTTC
TRBV2	-	-	TRBJ2-3	CASRTSFGVADTQYF	TGTGCCAGCAGAACTAGTTTCGGTGTCGCAGATACGCAGTATTTT
TRBV7-9	-	TRBD1	TRBJ1-2	CASSLAQGHGYTF	TGTGCCAGCAGCTTAGCACAGGGGCATGGCTACACCTTC
TRBV5-1	-	TRBD1	TRBJ1-2	CASSLARGRRYGYTF	TGCGCCAGCAGCTTGGCAAGGGGGCGCCGTTATGGCTACACCTTC
TRBV6-5	-	-	TRBJ1-3	CASSYSLDLNTIYF	TGTGCCAGCAGTTACTCTCTCGACCTGAACACCATATATTTT
TRBV4-3	-	-	TRBJ2-6	CASSQGGTGANVLTF	TGCGCCAGCAGCCAGGGGGGTACCGGGGCCAACGTCCTGACTTTC
TRBV4-2	-	-	TRBJ2-3	CASSPLGTDTQYF	TGTGCCAGCAGCCCCCTAGGAACAGATACGCAGTATTTT
TRBV7-2	-	TRBD1	TRBJ1-2	CASSWPGQGGRHGYTF	TGTGCCAGCAGCTGGCCCGGACAGGGGGGCCGGCATGGCTACACCTTC
TRBV7-9	-	-	TRBJ1-2	CASSLLQGNYGYTF	TGTGCCAGCAGCTTGTTACAGGGCAACTATGGCTACACCTTC
TRBV5-6	-	-	TRBJ2-2	CASSTGRITGELFF	TGTGCCAGCAGCACCGGACGGATCACCGGGGAGCTGTTTTTT
TRBV19	-	-	TRBJ1-4	CAANKGGIGNEKLFF	TGTGCCGCAAACAAAGGGGGAATCGGTAATGAAAAACTGTTTTTT
TRBV7-9	-	-	TRBJ1-6	CASSLLGEGSPLHF	TGTGCCAGCAGCTTGCTGGGAGAGGGTTCACCCCTCCACTTT
TRBV5-6	-	-	TRBJ1-2	CASSLGRGKNYGYTF	TGTGCCAGCAGCTTGGGGCGGGGCAAGAACTATGGCTACACCTTC
TRBV7-2	-	-	TRBJ1-3	CASSLVAGAGNTIYF	TGTGCCAGCAGCTTAGTGGCAGGGGCGGGAAACACCATATATTTT
TRBV7-2	-	TRBD2	TRBJ2-7	CASSLAGTSGAYEQYF	TGTGCCAGCAGCTTAGCCGGGACTAGCGGTGCCTACGAGCAGTACTTC
TRBV7-2	-	-	TRBJ1-6	CASSLAPSPLHF	TGTGCCAGCAGCTTAGCGCCATCACCCCTCCACTTT
TRBV5-6	few	-	TRBJ1-2	CASSRPQAELYGYTF	TGTGCCAGCAGCCGCCCGCAGGCCGAACTCTATGGCTACACCTTC
TRBV10-3	-	TRBD1	TRBJ1-2	CAISERTGEGGYTF	TGTGCCATCAGTGAGAGGACAGGGGAAGGCGGCTACACCTTC
TRBV7-2	-	-	TRBJ1-1	CASSFGRYTVEAFF	TGTGCCAGCAGCTTTGGACGCTATACCGTTGAAGCTTTCTTT
TRBV25-1	-	-	TRBJ2-1	CASSEVSGSSYNEQFF	TGTGCCAGCAGTGAAGTTAGCGGCAGCTCCTACAATGAGCAGTTCTTC
TRBV7-8	-	-	TRBJ2-2	CASGEMGMNTGELFF	TGTGCCAGCGGGGAGATGGGGATGAACACCGGGGAGCTGTTTTTT
TRBV18	once	-	TRBJ2-4	CASSPILGTRAKNIQYF	TGTGCCAGCTCACCAATTTTAGGAACTCGGGCCAAAAACATTCAGTACTTC
TRBV29-1	-	-	TRBJ1-1	CSVVRRVGSDAEAFF	TGCAGCGTTGTAAGAAGGGTGGGGAGCGACGCTGAAGCTTTCTTT
TRBV6-6	few	-	TRBJ1-6	CASSYRPANSPLHF	TGTGCCAGCAGTTACAGGCCGGCTAATTCACCCCTCCACTTT
TRBV7-9	-	-	TRBJ1-2	CASSPTTGPGGYTF	TGTGCCAGCAGCCCGACAACAGGCCCTGGCGGCTACACCTTC